One and the same sample provided the 12 T cell receptor beta chains below, sequenced in a study of T cells in Graves' hyperthyroidism and ophthalmopathy. Amplification yielded TCR beta CDR3 regions, with RNA transcripts as the source. With the HTBI primer set, the TCR CDR3 went through a first round of RT-PCR. TCRdb re-derived calls from the multiplex PCR reads in MiXCR, one entry per CDR3 protein. Of about 360,000 distinct CDR3 sequences detected, approximately 13% appear once; the ten largest clones hold 9.2%. The specimen sequenced was blood. The receptors derive from a woman under 30 with Graves' hyperthyroidism.

This clonotype was recorded many times. The V and J genes are TRBV18 and TRBJ2-1; the D gene is possibly TRBD1 (6 bases). The V end lost 4 bases, the J end lost 6 bases, and 16 bases lay between the germline ends. This CDR3 contains 15 residues. Germline V gives CDR1 KGHSH, CDR2 LQKENI. CDR3 protein: CASSQDSASLNEQFF. CDR3 bases: TGTGCCAGCTCACAGGACAGTGCTTCCCTCAATGAGCAGTTCTTC.

Ten or more counts support this clonotype. CDR3 bases: TGTGCCAGCAGTTCCTCGCCCAGGGATCTGAACACTGAAGCTTTCTTT. Translated: CASSSSPRDLNTEAFF. The chain links TRBV28 to TRBJ1-1; weak D call: TRBD1 (5 bases). V was clipped by 4 bases and J by 0 bases, with 15 bases between them. Germline CDR1 is MDHEN and CDR2 is SYDVKM. The CDR3 sequence is 16 residues long.

The chain joins TRBV20-1 to TRBJ2-7, with a possible D match to TRBD1 (5 bases). CDR1 and CDR2 from the germline V gene are DFQATT and SNEGSKA (reference sequence). Trimming took 0 bases from V and 3 from J, leaving 12 bases between them. The CDR3 length is 14 residues. The CDR3: CSARDLGHDYEQYF. The DNA for the CDR3 is TGCAGTGCTAGAGATCTCGGACATGACTACGAGCAGTACTTC.

This clonotype was observed at least ten times. V usage is TRBV18 and J usage is TRBJ2-1; 9 positions agree with TRBD1. J was trimmed by 8 bases and V by 2 bases; bases with no gene match: 4. The CDR3 is made up of 14 amino acids. CDR1 is KGHSH, CDR2 LQKENI, per germline. CDR3 loop: CASSPEDRGYEQFF. Written as DNA, the CDR3 is TGTGCCAGCTCACCAGAGGACAGGGGATATGAGCAGTTCTTC.

Notes on this clonotype: A junction boundary mismatches the germline segment, possibly from a read error. The rearrangement links TRBV28 to TRBJ2-7; D might be TRBD2 (5 bases). Germline V CDR1 and CDR2: MDHEN, SYDVKM. This CDR3 spans 11 amino acids. The CDR3 nucleotides read TGTGCCAGCAGTTTGGGAGCGACTACGGTGTTC. Protein: CASSLGATTVF.

The chain carries TRBV5-5 and TRBJ1-6, with TRBD1 matching over 9 bases. The CDR3 runs 13 residues. Germline trimming cut 3 bases from V and 12 bases from J; bases unmatched to any gene: 4. Germline CDR1 is SGHKS and CDR2 is YYEKEE (reference sequence). CDR3 sequence reads: CASSWDREVPLHF. CDR3 coding DNA: TGTGCCAGCAGCTGGGACAGGGAGGTACCCCTCCACTTT.

V and J are TRBV11-2 and TRBJ2-3, with 8 bases fitting TRBD1. The V gene's germline CDR1 is SGHAT and CDR2 FQNNGV. This CDR3 is 15 amino acids long. V shed 5 bases, J shed 3 bases, and the junction held 7 bases outside the gene matches. The CDR3 coding sequence is TGTGCCAGCAGCATTAGGACAGGGCTGACAGATACGCAGTATTTT. Translated: CASSIRTGLTDTQYF.

At least ten counts were recorded for this clonotype. The rearrangement links TRBV29-1 to TRBJ2-1, with TRBD1 matching over 10 bases. The CDR3 totals 15 residues. Trimming removed 5 bases from V and 2 bases from J; junction bases left unmatched: 6. The germline V gene has CDR1 SQVTM and CDR2 ANQGSEA. CDR3 residues: CSVSWTGGTYNEQFF. The CDR3 nucleotides read TGCAGCGTTTCCTGGACAGGGGGGACCTACAATGAGCAGTTCTTC.

The chain combines TRBV9 with TRBJ2-2; D is possibly TRBD2 (5 bases). The V end lost 3 bases, the J end lost 0 bases, and 18 bases lay between the germline ends. This CDR3 is built from 18 residues. Germline values: CDR1 SGDLS, CDR2 YYNGEE. The DNA of the CDR3 is TGTGCCAGCAGCGCGGGGATAGGGAGCGCCCCGAACACCGGGGAGCTGTTTTTT. Translated, it gives CASSAGIGSAPNTGELFF.

This clonotype was detected ten times or more. The chain is built from TRBV27 and TRBJ1-3; perhaps TRBD1 as D (5 bases). The CDR3 totals 16 residues. Trimming shortened V by 4 bases and J by 0 bases, and 13 bases separated the two germline ends. Germline lookup yields CDR1 MNHEY and CDR2 SMNVEV (reference sequence). CDR3 protein: CASSSAGASSGNTIYF. As DNA, the CDR3 is TGTGCCAGCAGTTCCGCCGGGGCGAGCTCTGGAAACACCATATATTTT.

In this sample, this clonotype turned up many times. This rearrangement joins TRBV28 to TRBJ2-6, with a weak D call TRBD1 (6 bases). Germline values: CDR1 MDHEN, CDR2 SYDVKM. V dropped 6 bases and J dropped 0 bases, with 12 bases sitting between them. This CDR3 spans 16 amino acids. Written as DNA, the CDR3 is TGTGCCAGCAGCTCTGGACAGTTCTCTGGGGCCAACGTCCTGACTTTC. This codes for CASSSGQFSGANVLTF. The full variable domain, with the rest looked up from reference TRBV28 and TRBJ2-6, is DVKVTQSSRYLVKRTGEKVFLECVQDMDHENMFWYRQDPGLGLRLIYFSYDVKMKEKGDIPEGYSVSREKKERFSLILESASTNQTSMYLCASSSGQFSGANVLTFGAGSRLTVL.

This clonotype was observed many times. V is TRBV2 and J is TRBJ2-1; no firm D call. The CDR3 spans 16 residues. V was trimmed by 6 bases and J by 0 bases, leaving 15 bases between them. The V gene's germline CDR1 is SNHLY and CDR2 FYNNEI. The CDR3 DNA is TGTGCCAGCAGGGACCTGGACGGCGGCTCCTACAATGAGCAGTTCTTC. Translated, it gives CASRDLDGGSYNEQFF.